This passage covers 27 T cell receptor beta chains from one sample sequenced in a study of OX40 agonist ivuxolimab in advanced cancers. The table came from immunoSEQ multiplex PCR; TCRdb's copy has only in-frame clones and leaves some out. The top ten clones hold about 39% of a sample with about 14,000 clones, roughly 82% of them seen once. Sequenced material: CD4+ or CD8+ T cells sorted from blood, taken in a trial of the OX40 agonist ivuxolimab. Receptor source: an adult with an advanced solid tumor such as melanoma, head and neck, liver or kidney cancer.

This clone appeared once. This chain's CDR3 is CASRQGNEQFF. Written as DNA, the CDR3 is TGTGCCAGCCGACAGGGCAATGAGCAGTTCTTC. The chain joins TRBV27 to TRBJ2-1; 7 positions agree with TRBD1. The CDR3 consists of 11 residues. V shed 8 bases, J shed 6 bases, and the junction held 1 base outside the gene matches. The germline V gene encodes CDR1 MNHEY and CDR2 SMNVEV (reference sequence).

The chain recombines TRBV29-1 with TRBJ2-7; either TRBD1 or TRBD2 may fit D (5 bases each). Germline CDR1 SQVTM, CDR2 ANQGSEA. V was trimmed by 4 bases and J by 3 bases, leaving 13 bases between them. The CDR3 is made up of 13 amino acids. CDR3 loop: CSVVPLGDYEQYF. The CDR3 DNA reads TGCAGCGTTGTCCCTTTGGGGGACTACGAGCAGTACTTC.

V is TRBV6-1 and J is TRBJ2-2; D may be TRBD2 (5 bases). V was trimmed by 5 bases and J by 7 bases, leaving 8 bases between them. This CDR3 has 12 amino acids. Germline CDR1 and CDR2: MNHNS and SASEGT. CDR3 in amino acids: CASSSEDGELFF. CDR3 sequence (DNA): TGTGCCAGCAGTTCGGAGGACGGGGAGCTGTTTTTT.

V and J are TRBV15 and TRBJ1-5; D may be TRBD1 (6 bases). The V gene lost 0 bases and the J gene lost 9 bases, with 12 bases spanning the gap. The CDR3 is made up of 14 amino acids. Germline loops: CDR1 LNHNV, CDR2 YYDKDF (reference sequence). The CDR3 coding sequence is TGTGCCACCAGCAGAGATCGGGGGGCCCGGCCCCAGCATTTT. It encodes CATSRDRGARPQHF. Full variable domain (remainder filled in from reference TRBV15 and TRBJ1-5): DAMVIQNPRYQVTQFGKPVTLSCSQTLNHNVMYWYQQKSSQAPKLLFHYYDKDFNNEADTPDNFQSRRPNTSFCFLDIRSPGLGDTAMYLCATSRDRGARPQHFGDGTRLSIL.

This rearrangement joins TRBV6-1 to TRBJ2-7, with D hard to call. The length of the CDR3 is 11 residues. Germline V lookup: CDR1 MNHNS, CDR2 SASEGT. The V end lost 2 bases, the J end lost 3 bases, and 2 bases lay between the germline ends. The CDR3, as DNA: TGTGCCAGCAGTGAAATCTACGAGCAGTACTTC. As protein: CASSEIYEQYF.

This sequence joins TRBV10-3 and TRBJ2-7, with D maybe TRBD2 (5 bases). Germline CDR1 and CDR2: ENHRY and SYGVKD. Trimming pared 0 bases from V and 1 base from J, leaving 10 bases between. This CDR3 is built from 15 residues. The CDR3 loop reads CAISESRESSYEQYF. The CDR3 nucleotides are TGTGCCATCAGTGAGTCACGGGAATCTTCCTACGAGCAGTACTTC.

Only one count was recorded for this clone. This rearrangement joins TRBV27 to TRBJ2-1; D is uncertain. The CDR3 extends over 11 amino acids. Germline V lookup: CDR1 MNHEY, CDR2 SMNVEV (reference sequence). V lost 5 bases and J 11 bases, leaving 10 bases between the germline ends. The CDR3 nucleotides read TGTGCCAGCAGTCTAGGACCCAAGCAGTTCTTC. Translated, it gives CASSLGPKQFF.

The CDR3 spells CASSESGSGESEQYF. As DNA, the CDR3 is TGCGCCAGCAGTGAGTCTGGGAGTGGGGAAAGCGAGCAGTACTTC. The genes are TRBV10-1 and TRBJ2-7, with D tentatively TRBD2 (5 bases). CDR1 and CDR2 (germline): WNHNN, SYGVQD (reference sequence). Trimming shortened V by 0 bases and J by 6 bases, and 15 bases separated the two germline ends. This CDR3 spans 15 amino acids.

J is TRBJ1-4 and V is TRBV7-9, with 10 bases aligning to TRBD1. This CDR3 is 14 amino acids long. The V and J ends lost 5 bases and 8 bases, in that order; junction bases with no gene match: 5. The germline V gene has CDR1 SEHNR and CDR2 FQNEAQ (reference sequence). CDR3 sequence reads: CASSTTGGWEKLFF. CDR3 DNA: TGTGCCAGCAGCACGACAGGGGGCTGGGAAAAACTGTTTTTT.

This clone has just one count. The chain uses TRBV27 and TRBJ1-4, with a tentative D call TRBD1 (6 bases). Looked up from germline, CDR1 is MNHEY and CDR2 is SMNVEV (reference sequence). The V gene lost 6 bases and the J gene lost 4 bases, with 21 bases spanning the gap. This CDR3 is 17 amino acids long. The CDR3 DNA reads as TGTGCCAGCAGGATCCTACAGGGAGGTCTTTTTAATGAAAAACTGTTTTTT. Translating it yields CASRILQGGLFNEKLFF. The full variable domain, completed using reference TRBV27 and TRBJ1-4, is EAQVTQNPRYLITVTGKKLTVTCSQNMNHEYMSWYRQDPGLGLRQIYYSMNVEVTDKGDVPEGYKVSRKEKRNFPLILESPSPNQTSLYFCASRILQGGLFNEKLFFGSGTQLSVL.

The rearrangement links TRBV27 to TRBJ1-6, with 8 bases matching TRBD1. V trimming: 5 bases; J trimming: 10 bases; junction bases outside the gene matches: 10. The germline V gene encodes CDR1 MNHEY and CDR2 SMNVEV (reference sequence). The CDR3 extends over 15 amino acids. The DNA of the CDR3 is TGTGCCAGCAGTCCCAGACAGGGGTCTGGATCACCCCTCCACTTT. Its protein is CASSPRQGSGSPLHF.

V is TRBV27 and J is TRBJ2-5; TRBD1 aligns across 8 bases. The junction had 4 bases not matched to a gene; V was cut back by 6 bases and J by 4 bases. Germline CDR1 and CDR2: MNHEY and SMNVEV (reference sequence). The CDR3 extends over 13 amino acids. CDR3 region: CASSLTGGETQYF. CDR3 DNA sequence: TGTGCCAGCAGCCTCACAGGGGGAGAGACCCAGTACTTC.

This sequence joins TRBV7-6 and TRBJ2-2; D unresolved. V was cut by 8 bases and J by 0 bases, with 7 bases left in between. CDR1 and CDR2 (germline): SGHVS, FNYEAQ. The CDR3 is 13 residues long. The chain's CDR3 is CASESANTGELFF. Here the CDR3 DNA reads TGTGCCAGCGAGAGCGCGAACACCGGGGAGCTGTTTTTT.

The J gene is TRBJ1-2, the V gene TRBV6-5, with D unresolved. The germline V and J ends were trimmed by 0 bases and 1 base, with 6 bases remaining between them. The CDR3 consists of 14 residues. Per the germline V gene, CDR1 is MNHEY and CDR2 is SVGAGI. The CDR3 coding sequence is TGTGCCAGCAGTTACTCGGAGTATAACTATGGCTACACCTTC. Translating gives CASSYSEYNYGYTF.

The chain employs TRBV5-1 and TRBJ2-7; TRBD1 aligns across 9 bases. Germline CDR1 is SGHRS and CDR2 is YFSETQ. This CDR3 spans 15 amino acids. The V and J ends lost 3 bases and 2 bases, in that order; junction bases with no gene match: 6. CDR3 sequence: CASSSGTGIAYEQYF. CDR3 sequence (DNA): TGCGCCAGCAGCTCAGGGACAGGGATTGCCTACGAGCAGTACTTC.

This chain connects TRBV2 to TRBJ1-5, with a weak D call TRBD1 (6 bases). This CDR3 spans 14 amino acids. Trimming left V 6 bases short and J 2 bases short, with 11 bases between. From germline, CDR1 is SNHLY and CDR2 FYNNEI. The CDR3 nucleotides are TGTGCCAGCAGCCTCAGGGGCGGCAATCAGCCCCAGCATTTT. Translation: CASSLRGGNQPQHF.

The V call is TRBV18, the J call TRBJ2-2, with unresolved D. V gave up 3 bases and J gave up 1 base, with 9 bases separating them. In germline, CDR1 is KGHSH, CDR2 LQKENI. The CDR3 has 15 residues. In nucleotides, the CDR3 is TGTGCCAGCTCACCTGTGCAGAAGAACACCGGGGAGCTGTTTTTT. Translating gives CASSPVQKNTGELFF.

The rearrangement uses TRBV6-4 and TRBJ2-2; 7 bases fit TRBD1. The CDR3 length is 14 residues. V lost 6 bases and J lost 1; bases outside the gene matches: 2. Per the germline V gene, CDR1 is MRHNA and CDR2 is SNTAGT. This CDR3 reads CASRTGWNTGELFF. DNA of the CDR3: TGTGCCAGCAGGACAGGGTGGAACACCGGGGAGCTGTTTTTT.

The DNA for the CDR3 is TGTGCCAGCAGCTTAGGAGGTGGTTCAGGGGGCTTTATCACAGATACGCAGTATTTT. Protein product: CASSLGGGSGGFITDTQYF. The chain combines TRBV13 with TRBJ2-3; 8 bases align to TRBD1. This CDR3 has 19 residues. V dropped 0 bases and J dropped 2; count of bases not matched to a gene: 13. Germline values: CDR1 PRHDT, CDR2 FYEKMQ (reference sequence).

The chain employs TRBV2 and TRBJ1-6; D ambiguous. Germline V gene lookup returns CDR1 SNHLY and CDR2 FYNNEI. V shed 6 bases and J shed 7 bases, with 10 bases lying between them. The CDR3 loop spans 13 amino acids. The DNA of the CDR3 is TGTGCCAGCAGGGAGACACTGAATTCACCCCTCCACTTT. Translation gives CASRETLNSPLHF. Supplemented by reference TRBV2 and TRBJ1-6, the full variable domain reads EPEVTQTPSHQVTQMGQEVILRCVPISNHLYFYWYRQILGQKVEFLVSFYNNEISEKSEIFDDQFSVERPDGSNFTLKIRSTKLEDSAMYFCASRETLNSPLHFGNGTRLTVT.

V gene TRBV19 combines with J gene TRBJ2-1, with 13 positions matching TRBD2. Germline lookup yields CDR1 LNHDA and CDR2 SQIVND (reference sequence). V lost 3 bases to trimming and J lost 5 bases; unmatched junction nucleotides: 4. This CDR3 is 16 amino acids long. CDR3 sequence (DNA): TGTGCCAGTAGTATTGGGACTAGCGGGGTCAACAATGAGCAGTTCTTC. Translation: CASSIGTSGVNNEQFF.

The rearrangement uses TRBV5-1 and TRBJ1-4; TRBD1 agrees at 12 bases. Unmatched junction bases numbered 8, after V lost 4 bases and J lost 7 bases. Germline-derived CDR1 and CDR2 are SGHRS and YFSETQ. This CDR3 region has 16 residues. The CDR3 region has the DNA TGCGCCAGCAGCCTGGGACAGGGGGCATCGGGTGAAAAACTGTTTTTT. Amino acids: CASSLGQGASGEKLFF.

In this sample, this clone is medium-sized. The chain has TRBV7-9 and TRBJ2-7, with D possibly matching TRBD1 (6 bases). CDR1 is SEHNR and CDR2 is FQNEAQ in the germline V gene (reference sequence). With 4 bases removed from V and 1 base from J, the gap between germline ends came to 17 bases. This CDR3 is built from 16 residues. The CDR3 DNA reads TGTGCCAGCAGCTCCTCTACAGGGTACGGATCCTACGAGCAGTACTTC. It is translated as CASSSSTGYGSYEQYF. The variable domain in full, with the rest retrieved from reference TRBV7-9 and TRBJ2-7, is DTGVSQNPRHKITKRGQNVTFRCDPISEHNRLYWYRQTLGQGPEFLTYFQNEAQLEKSRLLSDRFSAERPKGSFSTLEIQRTEQGDSAMYLCASSSSTGYGSYEQYFGPGTRLTVT.

V usage is TRBV11-1 and J usage is TRBJ2-7, with D perhaps matching TRBD1 (6 bases). The V gene lost 3 bases and the J gene lost 5 bases, with 14 bases spanning the gap. The CDR3 runs to 14 residues. Germline CDR1 is SGHAT and CDR2 is FQDESV (reference sequence). CDR3 sequence reads: CASSFLDSGDEQYF. The CDR3 nucleotides read TGTGCCAGCAGCTTCCTGGACAGCGGCGACGAGCAGTACTTC.

In its sample, this clone was seen a few times. This chain connects TRBV11-2 to TRBJ2-7, with D tentatively TRBD2 (7 bases). The germline V gene has CDR1 SGHAT and CDR2 FQNNGV. This CDR3 is built from 15 residues. V lost 1 base, J lost 7 bases, and 17 bases lay in between. The CDR3 is CASSLAGGRPGEQYF. In DNA, the CDR3 is TGTGCCAGCAGCTTAGCGGGGGGCCGCCCAGGGGAGCAGTACTTC.

This clone rates as medium-sized. This chain connects TRBV11-3 to TRBJ2-1; 11 nucleotides match TRBD1. V lost 1 base and J lost 0; bases outside the gene matches: 5. This CDR3 has 18 amino acids. Germline V lookup: CDR1 SGHNT, CDR2 YENEEA. The CDR3 nucleotides are TGTGCCAGCAGCTTAGTCTTCGGGACAGGGGGCTCCTACAATGAGCAGTTCTTC. Translated: CASSLVFGTGGSYNEQFF.

The V gene is TRBV9, the J gene TRBJ2-1; D may be TRBD1 (6 bases). Germline V gives CDR1 SGDLS, CDR2 YYNGEE. The V end was cut by 0 bases, the J end by 8 bases, with 9 bases between. The CDR3 runs to 13 residues. This CDR3 reads CASSVAGDDEQFF. Written as DNA, the CDR3 is TGTGCCAGCAGCGTAGCAGGGGACGATGAGCAGTTCTTC.